These 17 T cell receptor beta chains came from one sample sequenced in a study of T cells in Graves' hyperthyroidism and ophthalmopathy. Amplified TCR beta CDR3 regions came from RNA transcripts. The HTBI set primed first-round TCR CDR3 RT-PCR. TCRdb reprocessed the multiplex PCR reads via MiXCR and lists one record per CDR3 protein. The sample records some 580,000 distinct CDR3 sequences, about 16% being singletons. What was sequenced was blood. These receptors were collected from a woman aged 40 to 55 with Graves' ophthalmopathy.

This clonotype was found many times. The chain joins TRBV3-1 to TRBJ1-2, with D unresolved. Germline lookup yields CDR1 LGHDT and CDR2 YNNKEL (reference sequence). The CDR3 runs 14 residues. V was shortened by 3 bases and J by 4 bases, with 12 bases between the two germline ends. The CDR3 sequence is CASSQAQNSYGYTF. The CDR3 nucleotides read TGTGCCAGCAGCCAGGCCCAGAATTCCTATGGCTACACCTTC.

This clonotype was recorded a few times. The V call is TRBV10-3, the J call TRBJ2-7, with TRBD2 matching 7 bases. V trimming: 6 bases; J trimming: 6 bases; junction bases outside the gene matches: 8. Germline V gene sequence: CDR1 ENHRY, CDR2 SYGVKD. This CDR3 has 13 residues. The CDR3: CAISNTPGGEQYF. In nucleotides, the CDR3 is TGTGCCATCAGCAACACTCCGGGGGGCGAGCAGTACTTC.

This clonotype was detected ten times or more. The J gene is TRBJ2-7, the V gene TRBV5-1, with 7 bases identical to TRBD1. CDR3 size: 17 residues. V was clipped by 1 base and J by 0 bases; unmatched bases: 10. In germline, CDR1 is SGHRS, CDR2 YFSETQ. The CDR3, as DNA: TGCGCCAGCAGCTTGCTGGGTCGGCGACAGGGCTCCTACGAGCAGTACTTC. Its translation: CASSLLGRRQGSYEQYF.

This clonotype has more than one count but fewer than ten. In nucleotides, the CDR3 is TGTGCCAGCAGCGGAGCCGCCGGCAGCAATCAGCCCCAGCATTTT. Its translation: CASSGAAGSNQPQHF. The chain has TRBV9 and TRBJ1-5; D is unresolved. The CDR3 is made up of 15 amino acids. V was trimmed by 3 bases and J by 1 base, leaving 11 bases between them. Germline loops: CDR1 SGDLS, CDR2 YYNGEE.

With respect to this clonotype: A much bigger clone sits one base away, suggesting this may be a read error. The CDR3 reads CACSLAATEQFF. DNA for the CDR3: TGTGCCTGCAGTTTGGCAGCCACTGAGCAGTTCTTC. J is TRBJ2-1 and V is TRBV12-3 or TRBV12-4, with D unclear. The CDR3 consists of 12 residues.

At least ten counts were recorded for this clonotype. The chain couples TRBV2 to TRBJ2-1; D gene unclear. Per germline, CDR1 SNHLY and CDR2 FYNNEI. This CDR3 comprises 14 residues. V was cut by 2 bases and J by 6 bases, with 11 bases left in between. The CDR3 nucleotides read TGTGCCAGCAGTGAAAGGGTGGGTGTCAATGAGCAGTTCTTC. Residues: CASSERVGVNEQFF.

In its sample, this clonotype was seen many times. This chain uses TRBV11-3 with TRBJ2-1; 8 nucleotides align to TRBD2. The CDR3 sequence is 16 residues long. Germline V gives CDR1 SGHNT, CDR2 YENEEA. V was pared by 1 base and J by 8 bases, with 10 bases of the junction left unmatched. This CDR3 is CASSLGDSGTYHEQFF. CDR3 DNA sequence: TGTGCCAGCAGCTTAGGGGATAGCGGGACGTACCATGAGCAGTTCTTC.

This chain connects TRBV28 to TRBJ2-6, with D tentatively TRBD1 or TRBD2 (5 bases each). Trimming shortened V by 1 base and J by 0 bases, and 16 bases separated the two germline ends. This CDR3 is 19 amino acids long. Germline CDR1 reads MDHEN; CDR2 reads SYDVKM. This CDR3 reads CASSLLVRGTLSGANVLTF. The CDR3 nucleotides read TGTGCCAGCAGTTTATTAGTCCGGGGCACCCTCTCTGGGGCCAACGTCCTGACTTTC.

This clonotype was observed a few times. The chain uses TRBV6-5 and TRBJ1-4, with D unclear. V was pared by 0 bases and J by 5 bases, with 10 bases between. The germline CDR1 and CDR2 sequences are MNHEY and SVGAGI. The CDR3 has 15 amino acids. CDR3 sequence reads: CASSYSRASNEKLFF. CDR3 bases: TGTGCCAGCAGTTACTCTCGAGCCTCCAATGAAAAACTGTTTTTT.

The sample holds many counts of this clonotype. V gene TRBV28 combines with J gene TRBJ1-5; D not certain. Per germline, CDR1 MDHEN and CDR2 SYDVKM. The CDR3 extends over 19 amino acids. Trimming pared 8 bases from V and 5 bases from J, leaving 31 bases between. The CDR3 is CASGRLGWLQQETHQPQHF. CDR3 nucleotides: TGTGCCAGCGGACGCCTAGGGTGGCTACAGCAAGAAACTCATCAGCCCCAGCATTTT.

This chain's CDR3 is CASTRGGLADYEQYF. CDR3 bases: TGTGCCAGCACCAGGGGTGGGCTAGCGGACTACGAGCAGTACTTC. The chain is built from TRBV2 and TRBJ2-7; TRBD2 might be the D (7 bases). V lost 7 bases and J 3 bases, leaving 19 bases between the germline ends. Germline V CDR1 and CDR2: SNHLY, FYNNEI. This CDR3 region has 15 residues.

There are a few counts of this clonotype. The chain is built from TRBV11-2 and TRBJ2-2; TRBD1 is a possible D gene (5 bases). Trimming removed 4 bases from V and 4 bases from J, with 16 bases in between. Looked up from germline, CDR1 is SGHAT and CDR2 is FQNNGV. This CDR3 spans 16 amino acids. The CDR3 DNA reads as TGTGCCAGCAGCTGGTGGGGCGGCAGATCCACCGGGGAGCTGTTTTTT. This translates into CASSWWGGRSTGELFF.

This clonotype was counted only a few times. The genes are TRBV27 and TRBJ2-7, with a possible D match to TRBD1 (5 bases). The CDR3 totals 14 residues. V dropped 5 bases and J dropped 0 bases, with 11 bases sitting between them. CDR1 MNHEY and CDR2 SMNVEV come from the germline V gene (reference sequence). The CDR3 protein is CASSTGEFSYEQYF. DNA of the CDR3: TGTGCCAGCAGTACAGGAGAATTCTCCTACGAGCAGTACTTC.

This clonotype was detected ten times or more. The rearrangement joins TRBV12-3 or TRBV12-4 to TRBJ2-3, with D unresolved. The CDR3 loop spans 14 amino acids. The ends were cut back, 5 bases at V and 2 bases at J, with 11 bases in the middle. This CDR3 reads CASSGSYATDTQYF. CDR3 sequence (DNA): TGTGCCAGCAGTGGTTCATATGCCACAGATACGCAGTATTTT.

This clonotype was counted many times. The genes are TRBV2 and TRBJ1-2; D is unclear. V lost 0 bases and J 4 bases, leaving 6 bases between the germline ends. Germline-derived CDR1 and CDR2 are SNHLY and FYNNEI. The CDR3 is made up of 13 amino acids. Here the CDR3 DNA reads TGTGCCAGCAGTGAAGCGCAGGTCTATGGCTACACCTTC. The encoded protein is CASSEAQVYGYTF.

The chain joins TRBV20-1 to TRBJ2-2; a weak D match, TRBD2 (6 bases). V dropped 0 bases and J dropped 3 bases, with 14 bases sitting between them. The V gene's germline CDR1 is DFQATT and CDR2 SNEGSKA (reference sequence). The CDR3 has 16 residues. The DNA of the CDR3 is TGCAGTGCTAGAGATTACGTGACGGGGGACACCGGGGAGCTGTTTTTT. Its protein product is CSARDYVTGDTGELFF.

This clonotype was observed at least ten times. This chain joins TRBV7-6 and TRBJ2-3; 8 bases fit TRBD2. The CDR3 extends over 17 amino acids. The V and J ends lost 0 bases and 4 bases, in that order; junction bases with no gene match: 9. Germline loops: CDR1 SGHVS, CDR2 FNYEAQ. The CDR3 here is CASSLASGSGRADTQYF. The DNA for the CDR3 is TGTGCCAGCAGCTTAGCAAGCGGGAGTGGGAGGGCAGATACGCAGTATTTT.